This TCR beta chain was recovered during a study of neurological immune-mediated disorders. Trimming took 2 bases from V and 5 from J; bases not matched to a gene: 10. Germline lookup yields CDR1 DFQATT and CDR2 SNEGSKA (reference sequence). There are 16 residues in the CDR3. One entry per CDR3 protein results from TCRdb running MiXCR on the 5' RACE reads. The sample lists approximately 29,000 distinct CDR3 sequences, 12% occurring once. There are many counts of this clonotype. The sequence came from a man aged 55 to 69 in good health. Sequences were obtained from PBMCs. The chain is built from TRBV20-1 and TRBJ1-1, with 11 bases identical to TRBD1. The CDR3 DNA reads as TGCAGTGCTAGACCCACCGGGACAGGGGGGCGGACTGAAGCTTTCTTT. Protein: CSARPTGTGGRTEAFF.